Listed here are 10 T cell receptor beta chains from one sample, sequenced in a study of response to subunit inactivated influenza vaccine. MiXCR, applied by TCRdb to the RT-PCR reads, yields one record per CDR3 protein. In the table there are 500,000 to 600,000 distinct CDR3 sequences, 7.6% of which are singletons. Material: PBMCs from blood, obtained 23 to 25 months after vaccination. These receptors were taken from a man between 50 and 70 years old who received an inactivated influenza vaccine.

The rearrangement links TRBV15 to TRBJ2-5, with 11 bases that match TRBD2. The CDR3 is 18 residues long. Per the germline V gene, CDR1 is LNHNV and CDR2 is YYDKDF (reference sequence). Germline trimming cut 0 bases from V and 8 bases from J; bases unmatched to any gene: 14. In DNA, the CDR3 is TGTGCCACCAGCAGAGATCTGGATAGCGGGAGGGCTGGGGACACCCAGTACTTC. It translates to CATSRDLDSGRAGDTQYF. The full variable domain, completed using reference TRBV15 and TRBJ2-5, is DAMVIQNPRYQVTQFGKPVTLSCSQTLNHNVMYWYQQKSSQAPKLLFHYYDKDFNNEADTPDNFQSRRPNTSFCFLDIRSPGLGDTAMYLCATSRDLDSGRAGDTQYFGPGTRLLVL.

The V gene is TRBV6-4, the J gene TRBJ2-1; 7 bases align to TRBD2. With V trimmed by 4 bases and J by 4 bases, 7 bases remained unmatched. Germline assignment: CDR1 MRHNA and CDR2 SNTAGT. The CDR3 has 15 residues. CDR3 nucleotides: TGTGCCAGCAGTGGTGGGGCGGGGGTTTACAATGAGCAGTTCTTC. Translated: CASSGGAGVYNEQFF.

This clonotype was seen only a few times. The genes are TRBV7-2 and TRBJ2-1; TRBD2 matches 15 bases. Germline loops: CDR1 SGHTA, CDR2 FQGNSA. The CDR3 has 16 amino acids. V lost 2 bases to trimming and J lost 10 bases; unmatched junction nucleotides: 6. DNA for the CDR3: TGTGCCAGCAGCTTACACGGACTAGCGGGAGGGGGAGAGCAGTTCTTC. Residues: CASSLHGLAGGGEQFF.

This clonotype was observed many times. The chain joins TRBV6-5 to TRBJ2-3; 7 bases map to TRBD1. The CDR3 covers 15 residues. Germline V CDR1 and CDR2: MNHEY, SVGAGI. The ends lost 4 bases at V and 1 base at J; junction bases unmatched: 5. The CDR3 reads CASSWTGTGTDTQYF. The CDR3 nucleotides read TGTGCCAGCAGTTGGACCGGGACAGGCACAGATACGCAGTATTTT.

This clonotype was seen a few times. This chain uses TRBV12-3 or TRBV12-4 with TRBJ2-7; D is perhaps TRBD1 or TRBD2 (5 bases each). This CDR3 spans 16 amino acids. With 2 bases removed from V and 1 base from J, the gap between germline ends came to 15 bases. The CDR3 here is CASSLRDRTISYEQYF. CDR3 nucleotide sequence: TGTGCCAGCAGTTTACGGGACCGAACCATATCCTACGAGCAGTACTTC.

This clonotype was found a few times. The genes are TRBV11-2 and TRBJ2-3; weak D call: TRBD1 (6 bases). Germline CDR1 SGHAT, CDR2 FQNNGV. The CDR3 extends over 17 amino acids. V was shortened by 5 bases and J by 0 bases, with 18 bases between the two germline ends. The CDR3 region has the DNA TGTGCCAGCAGCCCGCGACGGGACACCGCTAGCACAGATACGCAGTATTTT. Its translation: CASSPRRDTASTDTQYF.

This chain joins TRBV20-1 and TRBJ2-4; D possibly uses TRBD1 or TRBD2 (5 bases each). The CDR3 consists of 15 residues. V lost 3 bases and J 4 bases, leaving 16 bases between the germline ends. Germline V CDR1 and CDR2: DFQATT, SNEGSKA (reference sequence). The CDR3 here is CSARGQGDGKNIQYF. The CDR3 DNA is TGCAGTGCTAGGGGCCAGGGAGACGGTAAAAACATTCAGTACTTC.

This clonotype was seen more than once but under ten times. The chain has TRBV20-1 and TRBJ1-2; D gene uncertain. Trimming removed 6 bases at V and 7 bases at J, with 18 bases between. Germline V gives CDR1 DFQATT, CDR2 SNEGSKA (reference sequence). The CDR3 extends over 13 amino acids. For the CDR3, the DNA is TGCAGTGCCCCCCCGGCGGGCGCGGGTGGCTACACCTTC. Protein product: CSAPPAGAGGYTF.

The genes are TRBV18 and TRBJ2-1; D is unresolved. This CDR3 region has 13 residues. The V and J ends lost 4 bases and 8 bases respectively, with 12 bases between them. The germline V gene has CDR1 KGHSH and CDR2 LQKENI. CDR3 sequence reads: CASSHNDGDEQFF. The CDR3 DNA reads TGTGCCAGCTCACACAATGATGGGGATGAGCAGTTCTTC.

This clonotype was recorded many times. This chain joins TRBV20-1 and TRBJ2-2, with D possibly matching TRBD2 (5 bases). V was clipped by 4 bases and J by 1 base, with 7 bases between them. Per germline, CDR1 DFQATT and CDR2 SNEGSKA (reference sequence). This CDR3 contains 13 residues. The CDR3 loop is CSANRENTGELFF. In DNA, the CDR3 is TGCAGTGCTAACCGGGAGAACACCGGGGAGCTGTTTTTT.